Following are 30 T cell receptor beta chains from one sample sequenced in a study of OX40 agonist ivuxolimab in advanced cancers. Some clones are missing from TCRdb's copy, which holds only in-frame ones; the method was immunoSEQ multiplex PCR. The data show some 66,000 clones, around 86% seen once. This sample comprised CD4+ or CD8+ T cells sorted from blood, obtained in a trial of the OX40 agonist ivuxolimab. Every receptor here comes from an adult with an advanced solid tumor such as melanoma, head and neck, liver or kidney cancer.

The V gene is TRBV5-4, the J gene TRBJ2-5; no firm D call. Germline V gene data show CDR1 as SGHNT and CDR2 as YYREEE (reference sequence). V dropped 0 bases and J dropped 4 bases, with 7 bases sitting between them. This CDR3 comprises 13 residues. CDR3: CASSLVSAETQYF. CDR3 DNA sequence: TGTGCCAGCAGCTTGGTTTCTGCAGAGACCCAGTACTTC.

The V call is TRBV5-4, the J call TRBJ2-7, with 7 bases lining up with TRBD2. V was pared by 2 bases and J by 7 bases, with 9 bases of the junction left unmatched. CDR1 is SGHNT and CDR2 is YYREEE in the germline V gene (reference sequence). This CDR3 has 14 residues. The CDR3 here is CASSFTSALREQYF. In DNA form, the CDR3 reads TGTGCCAGCAGCTTTACTAGCGCCCTCCGGGAGCAGTACTTC.

The CDR3 is CASSVGQGTGGYGYTF. DNA for the CDR3: TGTGCCAGCAGCGTGGGACAGGGGACCGGTGGGTATGGCTACACCTTC. The chain is built from TRBV5-5 and TRBJ1-2; 10 nucleotides match TRBD1. Germline V CDR1 and CDR2: SGHKS, YYEKEE (reference sequence). CDR3 size: 16 residues. The V and J ends lost 4 bases and 5 bases, in that order; junction bases with no gene match: 11.

This clone showed up just once. This sequence joins TRBV4-1 and TRBJ2-5; TRBD2 is a possible D gene (6 bases). The CDR3 contains 15 residues. V gave up 0 bases and J gave up 2 bases, with 10 bases separating them. Per germline, CDR1 MGHRA and CDR2 YSYEKL. The CDR3 bases are TGCGCCAGCAGCCAAGATTTGCGGGGTCAAGAGACCCAGTACTTC. Translated: CASSQDLRGQETQYF.

This rearrangement joins TRBV28 to TRBJ2-7, with 9 bases matching TRBD2. V gave up 7 bases and J gave up 5 bases; unmatched junction bases: 18. The CDR3 is 17 amino acids. Germline CDR1 MDHEN, CDR2 SYDVKM. The CDR3 reads CASTMGWFGTSTHEQYF. CDR3 nucleotides: TGTGCCAGCACCATGGGCTGGTTTGGGACTAGCACCCACGAGCAGTACTTC.

The chain links TRBV19 to TRBJ2-5; 7 bases are shared with TRBD1. After removal of 7 bases from V and 0 bases from J, the junction contained 5 bases not matched to a gene. Germline assignment: CDR1 LNHDA and CDR2 SQIVND (reference sequence). The CDR3 covers 14 residues. The CDR3 protein is CASMQGQNQETQYF. CDR3 nucleotides: TGTGCCAGTATGCAGGGACAGAACCAAGAGACCCAGTACTTC.

The chain combines TRBV6-1 with TRBJ1-2; 10 bases fit TRBD1. The CDR3 loop spans 15 amino acids. V dropped 7 bases and J dropped 8; count of bases not matched to a gene: 13. Germline V gene lookup returns CDR1 MNHNS and CDR2 SASEGT. The CDR3 region is CASMDPPDRGHGYTF. The CDR3 nucleotides read TGTGCCAGCATGGATCCCCCCGACAGGGGGCACGGCTACACCTTC.

In DNA form, the CDR3 reads TGTGCCAGCAGGACCAGCGGACTCTACAATGAGCAGTTCTTC. Its translation: CASRTSGLYNEQFF. The chain is built from TRBV27 and TRBJ2-1; tentative D call: TRBD2 (5 bases). Germline loops: CDR1 MNHEY, CDR2 SMNVEV (reference sequence). The CDR3 spans 14 residues. V was shortened by 6 bases and J by 3 bases, with 12 bases between the two germline ends.

The chain is built from TRBV28 and TRBJ2-5; D unclear. Trimming pared 6 bases from V and 5 bases from J, leaving 25 bases between. The CDR3 extends over 17 amino acids. The germline gives CDR1 MDHEN, CDR2 SYDVKM. Here the CDR3 DNA reads TGTGCCAGCAGCTCCATTTTCAGACAACCCGGACGGGAGACCCAGTACTTC. This sequence encodes CASSSIFRQPGRETQYF.

This chain uses TRBV7-8 with TRBJ2-2, with D maybe TRBD1 (5 bases). The V and J ends lost 3 bases and 6 bases respectively, with 11 bases between them. Germline V lookup: CDR1 SGHVS, CDR2 FQNEAQ. The CDR3 spans 14 residues. CDR3 in amino acids: CASSFQGRAGELFF. The CDR3 bases are TGTGCCAGCAGCTTCCAGGGTCGGGCCGGGGAGCTGTTTTTT.

The rearrangement links TRBV11-2 to TRBJ1-5; D is undetermined. V was clipped by 5 bases and J by 2 bases, with 7 bases between them. Germline-derived CDR1 and CDR2 are SGHAT and FQNNGV. This CDR3 spans 13 amino acids. This CDR3 is CASSTERNQPQHF. DNA of the CDR3: TGTGCCAGCAGCACGGAGCGCAATCAGCCCCAGCATTTT.

The V call is TRBV6-5, the J call TRBJ2-1; unclear D gene. V lost 0 bases and J lost 5, with 14 bases in between. Germline-derived CDR1 and CDR2 are MNHEY and SVGAGI. CDR3 length: 16 amino acids. The CDR3 DNA sequence: TGTGCCAGCAGTTACTCGCGCAGATCGAAGCACAATGAGCAGTTCTTC. Translated: CASSYSRRSKHNEQFF.

The CDR3 DNA reads as TGTGCCAGCAGCCCTGCACAAGAGACCCAGTACTTC. Translated: CASSPAQETQYF. The chain combines TRBV7-2 with TRBJ2-5; no clear D gene. V lost 5 bases and J 2 bases, leaving 6 bases between the germline ends. The CDR3 runs to 12 residues. Germline V gives CDR1 SGHTA, CDR2 FQGNSA.

This rearrangement joins TRBV11-2 to TRBJ1-4; D remains ambiguous. The CDR3 has 14 amino acids. Per the germline V gene, CDR1 is SGHAT and CDR2 is FQNNGV. V dropped 2 bases and J dropped 7 bases, with 11 bases sitting between them. CDR3 protein: CASSLRAGGEKLFF. CDR3 in DNA: TGTGCCAGCAGCTTACGGGCAGGAGGTGAAAAACTGTTTTTT.

Note on this clone: Mismatch with germline at one junction end may stem from a read error. The V gene is TRBV5-1, the J gene TRBJ2-2; possible D gene TRBD2, 6 bases. The CDR3 is 15 residues long. Germline CDR1 is SGHRS and CDR2 is YFSETQ. The CDR3 protein is CASRLAGTRIGELFF. The DNA of the CDR3 is TGCGCCAGCAGATTGGCGGGGACGCGAATCGGGGAGCTGTTTTTT.

In its sample, this clone was seen a few times. V gene TRBV25-1 combines with J gene TRBJ1-4, with 7 bases that match TRBD1. Trimming took 3 bases from V and 8 from J; bases not matched to a gene: 9. Germline V gives CDR1 MGHDK, CDR2 SYGVNS. The CDR3 extends over 15 amino acids. CDR3 sequence (DNA): TGTGCCAGCAGTGATCCTCGACAGGGAGACGAAAAACTGTTTTTT. It codes for CASSDPRQGDEKLFF.

Turning to this clone: A much larger clone lies one base from this, so it may be a read error. The V gene is TRBV7-6, the J gene TRBJ2-3; D unresolved. Trimming removed 5 bases from V and 0 bases from J, with 3 bases in between. The CDR3 runs to 12 residues. The V gene's germline CDR1 is SGHVS and CDR2 FNYEAQ. CDR3 residues: CASSRSTDTQYF. DNA of the CDR3: TGTGCCAGCAGCCGTAGCACAGATACGCAGTATTTT.

The chain is built from TRBV5-1 and TRBJ1-2; 9 nucleotides align to TRBD1. The V gene end was trimmed by 4 bases and the J gene end by 8 bases; junction bases not matched to a gene: 9. Germline V gene lookup returns CDR1 SGHRS and CDR2 YFSETQ. CDR3 length equals 14 residues. The CDR3 region has the DNA TGCGCCAGCAGCGACAGACAGGGGGGCGAAGGCTACACCTTC. Protein: CASSDRQGGEGYTF.

The J gene is TRBJ2-2, the V gene TRBV9; 8 positions match TRBD2. The CDR3 length is 17 residues. Germline V gene sequence: CDR1 SGDLS, CDR2 YYNGEE. V shed 4 bases and J 2 bases; nucleotides not matched to a gene: 10. This CDR3 reads CASSSHRVAGNTGELFF. The CDR3 region has the DNA TGTGCCAGCAGCTCCCACAGGGTAGCGGGAAACACCGGGGAGCTGTTTTTT.

V gene TRBV5-1 combines with J gene TRBJ2-3; possible D gene TRBD2, 5 bases. V gave up 4 bases and J gave up 0 bases, with 9 bases separating them. CDR1 is SGHRS and CDR2 is YFSETQ in the germline V gene. The CDR3 runs to 14 residues. For the CDR3, the DNA is TGCGCCAGCAGCCCGGACTCGAGCACAGATACGCAGTATTTT. This translates into CASSPDSSTDTQYF.

The chain employs TRBV5-1 and TRBJ1-1, with TRBD1 matching over 9 bases. Trimming took 3 bases from V and 3 from J; bases not matched to a gene: 0. CDR3 length equals 13 residues. Germline values: CDR1 SGHRS, CDR2 YFSETQ. The CDR3 sequence is CASSWDRDTEAFF. The CDR3 DNA is TGCGCCAGCAGCTGGGACAGGGACACTGAAGCTTTCTTT.

The CDR3 loop is CASSEGAPTGGYGYTF. Here the CDR3 DNA reads TGTGCCAGCAGTGAGGGAGCCCCGACAGGGGGATATGGCTACACCTTC. The chain carries TRBV6-4 and TRBJ1-2, with 9 bases aligning to TRBD1. This CDR3 contains 16 residues. Germline V gives CDR1 MRHNA, CDR2 SNTAGT. Trimming cost V 3 bases and J 5 bases; bases outside gene matches: 10.

Written as DNA, the CDR3 is TGCGCCAGCAGCTTACCGGGACAGACTTACAATGAGCAGTTCTTC. Translation: CASSLPGQTYNEQFF. The J gene is TRBJ2-1, the V gene TRBV5-1; 7 nucleotides match TRBD1. Germline V CDR1 and CDR2: SGHRS, YFSETQ. V was pared by 2 bases and J by 4 bases, with 6 bases of the junction left unmatched. The CDR3 length is 15 residues.

CDR3 loop: CASSFGAALSYEQYF. The DNA of the CDR3 is TGTGCCAGCAGCTTCGGTGCAGCCCTCTCCTACGAGCAGTACTTC. The chain combines TRBV7-2 with TRBJ2-7; D is unresolved. The V gene's germline CDR1 is SGHTA and CDR2 FQGNSA. Trimming removed 3 bases from V and 0 bases from J, with 12 bases in between. The CDR3 consists of 15 residues.

This sequence joins TRBV19 and TRBJ1-1; a possible D gene is TRBD1 (5 bases). This CDR3 is built from 14 residues. Germline lookup yields CDR1 LNHDA and CDR2 SQIVND (reference sequence). V dropped 0 bases and J dropped 2 bases, with 7 bases sitting between them. The CDR3 region is CASSIEGVNTEAFF. The CDR3 nucleotides are TGTGCCAGTAGTATAGAGGGGGTCAACACTGAAGCTTTCTTT.

The rearrangement links TRBV5-5 to TRBJ1-5, with 7 bases aligning to TRBD1. CDR1 is SGHKS and CDR2 is YYEKEE in the germline V gene (reference sequence). Losses at the gene ends were 0 bases for V and 7 bases for J; bases not matched to a gene: 7. This CDR3 comprises 15 residues. CDR3 nucleotide sequence: TGTGCCAGCAGCTTGGAGAGACAGGGCACGCAGCCCCAGCATTTT. It yields the protein CASSLERQGTQPQHF.

The chain carries TRBV25-1 and TRBJ1-5; D uncertain. The CDR3 length is 12 residues. Trimming took 3 bases from V and 4 from J, leaving 4 bases between them. Germline lookup yields CDR1 MGHDK and CDR2 SYGVNS. CDR3 sequence: CASSDANQPQHF. The DNA for the CDR3 is TGTGCCAGCAGTGACGCGAATCAGCCCCAGCATTTT. Full variable domain (outside the CDR3, taken from reference TRBV25-1 and TRBJ1-5): EADIYQTPRYLVIGTGKKITLECSQTMGHDKMYWYQQDPGMELHLIHYSYGVNSTEKGDLSSESTVSRIRTEHFPLTLESARPSHTSQYLCASSDANQPQHFGDGTRLSIL.

This chain connects TRBV6-5 to TRBJ2-3; 7 nucleotides line up with TRBD1. The germline V gene encodes CDR1 MNHEY and CDR2 SVGAGI. CDR3 length: 13 residues. The V gene end was trimmed by 6 bases and the J gene end by 8 bases; junction bases not matched to a gene: 8. The CDR3 loop reads CASSQTQGFTQYF. For the CDR3, the DNA is TGTGCCAGCAGCCAGACACAGGGGTTTACGCAGTATTTT.

This sequence joins TRBV27 and TRBJ1-6, with D possibly being TRBD1 (6 bases). V was clipped by 4 bases and J by 12 bases, with 13 bases between them. The V gene's germline CDR1 is MNHEY and CDR2 SMNVEV (reference sequence). The CDR3 covers 13 residues. The chain's CDR3 is CASSSDRTLPLHF. For the CDR3, the DNA is TGTGCCAGCAGTTCCGACAGGACTTTACCCCTCCACTTT.

This rearrangement joins TRBV5-1 to TRBJ2-1; 11 bases line up with TRBD2. Germline CDR1 SGHRS, CDR2 YFSETQ. The length of the CDR3 is 15 residues. V trimming: 4 bases; J trimming: 7 bases; junction bases outside the gene matches: 7. The CDR3 nucleotides read TGCGCCAGCAGCACCCTAGCGGGAGGTGGTAATGAGCAGTTCTTC. This sequence encodes CASSTLAGGGNEQFF.